The 21 T cell receptor beta chains in this list originate from one sample, sequenced in a study of Ad26.COV2.S vaccination and SARS-CoV-2 variants. Treatment indicated: some 19 received Ad26.COV2.S at low or high dose, single or two shots; a few received placebo; per-sample allocation not given. Day 63 after the first vaccine or placebo injection was the time point for sampling. Assay: immunoSEQ multiplex PCR; the TCRdb copy retains only in-frame clones and omits some. The sample contains hundreds of thousands of clones, 80% to 95% of which appear only once. Sequenced material: peripheral blood, taken in a trial of Ad26.COV2.S vaccine versus placebo. The source is a person between 18 and 65 years old who received the Ad26.COV2.S COVID-19 vaccine or a placebo.

Details on this clone: The germline gene is not matched at one end of the junction; a read error may be the cause. Within the sample, other DNA sequences also encode this same CDR3. The V call is TRBV27, the J call TRBJ2-4, with D maybe TRBD1 (6 bases). Per the germline V gene, CDR1 is MNHEY and CDR2 is SMNVEV (reference sequence). The CDR3 is made up of 14 amino acids. The CDR3 reads CASSLGAAKNIQYF. CDR3 nucleotide sequence: TGTGCCAGTAGTTTGGGGGCAGCCAAAAACATTCAGTACTTC.

The rearrangement uses TRBV7-6 and TRBJ2-5; 8 nucleotides agree with TRBD2. Germline CDR1 SGHVS, CDR2 FNYEAQ. This CDR3 contains 13 residues. V trimming: 7 bases; J trimming: 5 bases; junction bases outside the gene matches: 6. The CDR3: CASTRGGGETQYF. CDR3 coding DNA: TGTGCCAGCACCCGGGGGGGCGGGGAGACCCAGTACTTC.

As concerns this clone: The junction departs from germline at one end; a sequencing error may be responsible. The chain employs TRBV29-1 and TRBJ2-5; TRBD2 matches 11 bases. Germline V gives CDR1 SQVTM, CDR2 ANQGSEA. The CDR3 runs to 12 residues. Here the CDR3 reads CSVENSGGGLDF. CDR3 sequence (DNA): TGCAGCGTTGAAAATAGCGGGGGGGGCCTAGACTTC.

The V gene is TRBV4-2, the J gene TRBJ2-1, with D maybe TRBD2 (6 bases). CDR1 and CDR2 from the germline V gene are LGHNA and YNFKEQ. This CDR3 region has 16 residues. With 0 bases removed from V and 4 bases from J, the gap between germline ends came to 13 bases. The CDR3 sequence is CASSQDSSGLYNEQFF. The DNA of the CDR3 is TGTGCCAGCAGCCAAGACAGTAGCGGACTATACAATGAGCAGTTCTTC.

J is TRBJ1-5 and V is TRBV13; maybe TRBD1 (5 bases). V was clipped by 5 bases and J by 2 bases, with 22 bases between them. This CDR3 region has 18 residues. The V gene's germline CDR1 is PRHDT and CDR2 FYEKMQ (reference sequence). CDR3 loop: CASSPPRGRMDGNQPQHF. The CDR3 DNA sequence: TGTGCCAGCAGCCCCCCGAGGGGACGTATGGATGGCAATCAGCCCCAGCATTTT.

The chain joins TRBV19 to TRBJ1-3; 7 bases align to TRBD1. In germline, CDR1 is LNHDA, CDR2 SQIVND (reference sequence). CDR3 length: 15 amino acids. Germline trimming cut 6 bases from V and 0 bases from J; bases unmatched to any gene: 5. Here the CDR3 reads CASSNRGISGNTIYF. CDR3 DNA sequence: TGTGCCAGTAGCAACAGGGGCATCTCTGGAAACACCATATATTTT. The whole variable domain, remainder taken from reference TRBV19 and TRBJ1-3, is DGGITQSPKYLFRKEGQNVTLSCEQNLNHDAMYWYRQDPGQGLRLIYYSQIVNDFQKGDIAEGYSVSREKKESFPLTVTSAQKNPTAFYLCASSNRGISGNTIYFGEGSWLTVV.

The rearrangement joins TRBV23-1 to TRBJ2-3, with 9 bases aligning to TRBD2. TRBV23-1 is given ORF status, its function remaining uncertain. The trim removed 2 bases at V and 3 bases at J, leaving 15 bases unmatched. CDR3 length: 19 residues. DNA for the CDR3: TGCGCCAGCAGTCAACAGGTAAATAAGCGGGAGGTAAGGACAGATACGCAGTATTTT. This encodes CASSQQVNKREVRTDTQYF.

This clone was detected a few times. The J gene is TRBJ1-3, the V gene TRBV5-1, with unresolved D. The length of the CDR3 is 15 residues. The V and J ends lost 0 bases and 2 bases respectively, with 9 bases between them. Germline V lookup: CDR1 SGHRS, CDR2 YFSETQ. The CDR3 here is CASSLGEVTGNTIYF. CDR3 DNA: TGCGCCAGCAGCTTGGGAGAGGTAACTGGAAACACCATATATTTT.

V is TRBV30 and J is TRBJ1-3; D not certain. Germline V CDR1 and CDR2: GTSNPN, SVGIG (reference sequence). The CDR3 sequence is 13 residues long. V was trimmed by 4 bases and J by 4 bases, leaving 11 bases between them. The CDR3 nucleotides are TGTGCCTGGATTCCCCCCGGCGGAAACACCATATATTTT. This gives the protein CAWIPPGGNTIYF.

This chain joins TRBV2 and TRBJ1-1, with D possibly being TRBD1 (6 bases). The germline CDR1 and CDR2 sequences are SNHLY and FYNNEI. The CDR3 length is 14 residues. Trimming shortened V by 4 bases and J by 0 bases, and 9 bases separated the two germline ends. CDR3 sequence: CASSVGGVNTEAFF. In DNA form, the CDR3 reads TGTGCCAGCAGTGTCGGGGGCGTGAACACTGAAGCTTTCTTT.

CDR3 nucleotide sequence: TGTGCCAGTAGTAATCAAGCGGGCTCCTACAATGAGCAGTTCTTC. It translates to CASSNQAGSYNEQFF. This rearrangement joins TRBV19 to TRBJ2-1; a possible D gene is TRBD2 (6 bases). V lost 4 bases and J lost 0, with 10 bases in between. Germline V gene sequence: CDR1 LNHDA, CDR2 SQIVND (reference sequence). The CDR3 length is 15 residues.

The rearrangement uses TRBV28 and TRBJ2-7; 7 positions match TRBD2. This CDR3 spans 16 amino acids. Per the germline V gene, CDR1 is MDHEN and CDR2 is SYDVKM. V dropped 3 bases and J dropped 3; count of bases not matched to a gene: 11. CDR3 in amino acids: CASSFGGSTSSYEQYF. The DNA for the CDR3 is TGTGCCAGCAGTTTCGGGGGGTCGACTAGCAGCTACGAGCAGTACTTC.

The V call is TRBV7-9, the J call TRBJ2-3; no firm D call. V was cut by 2 bases and J by 5 bases, with 2 bases left in between. CDR1 and CDR2 from the germline V gene are SEHNR and FQNEAQ (reference sequence). This CDR3 contains 11 residues. As DNA, the CDR3 is TGTGCCAGCAGCTTAAGAGATACGCAGTATTTT. As protein: CASSLRDTQYF.

The chain is built from TRBV5-1 and TRBJ2-7; D is unclear. This CDR3 comprises 14 residues. CDR1 SGHRS and CDR2 YFSETQ come from the germline V gene. V gave up 0 bases and J gave up 0 bases, with 7 bases separating them. The CDR3 DNA sequence: TGCGCCAGCAGCTTGGTTTTAGGCTCCTACGAGCAGTACTTC. It encodes CASSLVLGSYEQYF.

This clone was observed a few times. This chain links TRBV2 with TRBJ1-6; D gene unclear. CDR3 length: 11 amino acids. The germline V gene encodes CDR1 SNHLY and CDR2 FYNNEI. Trimming pared 2 bases from V and 15 bases from J, leaving 8 bases between. The CDR3 loop reads CASSEHRDLHF. CDR3 sequence (DNA): TGTGCCAGCAGTGAACACCGCGACCTCCACTTT.

CDR3 DNA sequence: TGTGCCAGTAGACTAAGGACTAGCGGCTCCTACGAGCAGTACTTC. Translating gives CASRLRTSGSYEQYF. J is TRBJ2-7 and V is TRBV19, with 10 bases that match TRBD2. This CDR3 spans 15 amino acids. CDR1 and CDR2 from the germline V gene are LNHDA and SQIVND (reference sequence). J gave up 0 bases and V 6 bases, and 5 bases lay outside the gene matches.

The gene calls are TRBV5-4 and TRBJ2-2; D might be TRBD2 (6 bases). The V end lost 4 bases, the J end lost 1 base, and 14 bases lay between the germline ends. Germline values: CDR1 SGHNT, CDR2 YYREEE (reference sequence). The length of the CDR3 is 16 residues. CDR3 coding DNA: TGTGCCAGCAGCGGGACGGGACTCCTGAACACCGGGGAGCTGTTTTTT. Its protein product is CASSGTGLLNTGELFF. The variable domain in full, completed from reference TRBV5-4 and TRBJ2-2, reads ETGVTQSPTHLIKTRGQQVTLRCSSQSGHNTVSWYQQALGQGPQFIFQYYREEENGRGNFPPRFSGLQFPNYSSELNVNALELDDSALYLCASSGTGLLNTGELFFGEGSRLTVL.

CDR3 sequence reads: CASRTPAQRTYEQYF. In DNA, the CDR3 is TGTGCCAGCAGGACCCCGGCCCAGCGGACCTACGAGCAGTACTTC. The V call is TRBV11-2, the J call TRBJ2-7, with D perhaps matching TRBD2 (5 bases). Germline V gives CDR1 SGHAT, CDR2 FQNNGV. The CDR3 spans 15 residues. Trimming removed 6 bases at V and 2 bases at J, with 17 bases between.

J is TRBJ2-7 and V is TRBV30; TRBD2 matches 7 bases. The CDR3 loop spans 14 amino acids. From germline, CDR1 is GTSNPN and CDR2 SVGIG (reference sequence). Unmatched junction bases numbered 4, after V lost 1 base and J lost 1 base. The CDR3 DNA reads TGTGCCTGGAGTGATGGAGCGGGATCCTACGAGCAGTACTTC. It is translated as CAWSDGAGSYEQYF. The full variable domain, completed using reference TRBV30 and TRBJ2-7, is SQTIHQWPATLVQPVGSPLSLECTVEGTSNPNLYWYRQAAGRGLQLLFYSVGIGQISSEVPQNLSASRPQDRQFILSSKKLLLSDSGFYLCAWSDGAGSYEQYFGPGTRLTVT.

This clone showed up just a few times. The rearrangement uses TRBV7-9 and TRBJ1-2; D is ambiguous. Germline-derived CDR1 and CDR2 are SEHNR and FQNEAQ (reference sequence). Between the trimmed V and J ends, which lost 3 bases and 8 bases, there was a span of 13 bases. This CDR3 is built from 13 residues. CDR3 in DNA: TGTGCCAGCAGCTTTGCCGGGAAGAGCGGCTACACCTTC. Its translation is CASSFAGKSGYTF.

The chain combines TRBV5-4 with TRBJ2-1; D perhaps matches TRBD1 (6 bases). Germline V gene lookup returns CDR1 SGHNT and CDR2 YYREEE (reference sequence). V was shortened by 4 bases and J by 5 bases, with 19 bases between the two germline ends. The CDR3 extends over 16 amino acids. CDR3: CASSLGGQPLDNEQFF. CDR3 nucleotides: TGTGCCAGCAGCCTTGGAGGACAGCCCTTGGACAATGAGCAGTTCTTC. Together with reference TRBV5-4 and TRBJ2-1, the CDR3 gives the full variable domain: ETGVTQSPTHLIKTRGQQVTLRCSSQSGHNTVSWYQQALGQGPQFIFQYYREEENGRGNFPPRFSGLQFPNYSSELNVNALELDDSALYLCASSLGGQPLDNEQFFGPGTRLTVL.